This is a list of T cell receptor beta chains from one sample in a study of blood T cell repertoires in COVID-19. Sequenced by immunoSEQ multiplex PCR; TCRdb stores in-frame clones only, minus some. The sample has roughly 320,000 clones; approximately 86% are singletons. Sequencing was carried out using peripheral blood. The receptors stem from a man between 65 and 85 years old with acute or convalescent COVID-19. Each CDR3 is given with its conserved first and last residue. Fields, in order: D gene, J gene, V gene, clone size, CDR3 DNA, CDR3 protein. The D gene is left open where the match is weak. Not all rows give a size; the values are once, few, many and, for expanded clones, a class.

>TRBD2|TRBJ2-3|TRBV9|.
TGTGCCAGCAGCGACGCCATAGCGGGAGGGAACACAGATACGCAGTATTTT
CASSDAIAGGNTDTQYF
>TRBD1|TRBJ1-4|TRBV3-1/TRBV3-2|.
TGTGCCAGCAGCCGATTCGGGACAGGGGAGGGTGAAAAACTGTTTTTT
CASSRFGTGEGEKLFF
>.|TRBJ2-7|TRBV19|.
TGTGCCAGTAGCATCCCGGGGGGCCACGAGCAGTACTTC
CASSIPGGHEQYF
>TRBD1|TRBJ2-3|TRBV7-9|.
TGTGCACCGACAGGGTTCACAGATACGCAGTATTTT
CAPTGFTDTQYF
>TRBD2|TRBJ2-5|TRBV3-1/TRBV3-2|.
TGTGCCAGCAGCCCTGAGACTAGCAGCTGGGAGACCCAGTACTTC
CASSPETSSWETQYF
>.|TRBJ2-3|TRBV18|.
TGTGCCAGCTCACCCTTAGGAGGGAGCACAGATACGCAGTATTTT
CASSPLGGSTDTQYF
>TRBD1|TRBJ2-7|TRBV6-2/TRBV6-3|.
TGTGCCAGCAGTCAGGGGACAGGGGGTAACTACGAGCAGTACTTC
CASSQGTGGNYEQYF
>.|TRBJ2-7|TRBV28|.
TGTGCCAGCAGTCTACAGGGTTACGAGCAGTACTTC
CASSLQGYEQYF
>.|TRBJ1-6|TRBV4-3|once
TGCGCCAGCAGCCAGGGTGGACAGAGCTATAATTCACCCCTCCACTTT
CASSQGGQSYNSPLHF
>TRBD2|TRBJ2-3|TRBV7-8|.
TGTGCCAGCAGCTCTAGACTAGCGGGGGCCTTCACAGATACGCAGTATTTT
CASSSRLAGAFTDTQYF
>TRBD1|TRBJ1-1|TRBV4-2|.
TGTGCCAGCAGCCAAGACATTAGGGGGCTGGGGAACACTGAAGCTTTCTTT
CASSQDIRGLGNTEAFF
>TRBD2|TRBJ2-5|TRBV27|few
TGTGCCAGCAGTACACTAGCGGCCGGGGGGGGGACCCAGTACTTC
CASSTLAAGGGTQYF
>.|TRBJ2-2|TRBV7-3|few
TGTGCCAGCAGCCGAGGCGGACTCGGGGAGCTGTTTTTT
CASSRGGLGELFF
>TRBD2|TRBJ2-1|TRBV10-3|.
TGTGCCACCCTACTTCTTCTAGCGGGGGGGAAGGGTGAGCAGTTCTTC
CATLLLLAGGKGEQFF
>TRBD1|TRBJ2-2|TRBV7-8|.
TGTGCCAGCAGCCGGCGGACAGGCCTTAACACCGGGGAGCTGTTTTTT
CASSRRTGLNTGELFF
>.|TRBJ2-3|TRBV7-2|.
TGTGCCAGCAGCAAGGACTGGGGTGAAGATACGCAGTATTTT
CASSKDWGEDTQYF
>TRBD1|TRBJ2-7|TRBV3-1/TRBV3-2|.
TGTGCCAGCAGTTCAGGGGGCGTTTACGAGCAGTACTTC
CASSSGGVYEQYF